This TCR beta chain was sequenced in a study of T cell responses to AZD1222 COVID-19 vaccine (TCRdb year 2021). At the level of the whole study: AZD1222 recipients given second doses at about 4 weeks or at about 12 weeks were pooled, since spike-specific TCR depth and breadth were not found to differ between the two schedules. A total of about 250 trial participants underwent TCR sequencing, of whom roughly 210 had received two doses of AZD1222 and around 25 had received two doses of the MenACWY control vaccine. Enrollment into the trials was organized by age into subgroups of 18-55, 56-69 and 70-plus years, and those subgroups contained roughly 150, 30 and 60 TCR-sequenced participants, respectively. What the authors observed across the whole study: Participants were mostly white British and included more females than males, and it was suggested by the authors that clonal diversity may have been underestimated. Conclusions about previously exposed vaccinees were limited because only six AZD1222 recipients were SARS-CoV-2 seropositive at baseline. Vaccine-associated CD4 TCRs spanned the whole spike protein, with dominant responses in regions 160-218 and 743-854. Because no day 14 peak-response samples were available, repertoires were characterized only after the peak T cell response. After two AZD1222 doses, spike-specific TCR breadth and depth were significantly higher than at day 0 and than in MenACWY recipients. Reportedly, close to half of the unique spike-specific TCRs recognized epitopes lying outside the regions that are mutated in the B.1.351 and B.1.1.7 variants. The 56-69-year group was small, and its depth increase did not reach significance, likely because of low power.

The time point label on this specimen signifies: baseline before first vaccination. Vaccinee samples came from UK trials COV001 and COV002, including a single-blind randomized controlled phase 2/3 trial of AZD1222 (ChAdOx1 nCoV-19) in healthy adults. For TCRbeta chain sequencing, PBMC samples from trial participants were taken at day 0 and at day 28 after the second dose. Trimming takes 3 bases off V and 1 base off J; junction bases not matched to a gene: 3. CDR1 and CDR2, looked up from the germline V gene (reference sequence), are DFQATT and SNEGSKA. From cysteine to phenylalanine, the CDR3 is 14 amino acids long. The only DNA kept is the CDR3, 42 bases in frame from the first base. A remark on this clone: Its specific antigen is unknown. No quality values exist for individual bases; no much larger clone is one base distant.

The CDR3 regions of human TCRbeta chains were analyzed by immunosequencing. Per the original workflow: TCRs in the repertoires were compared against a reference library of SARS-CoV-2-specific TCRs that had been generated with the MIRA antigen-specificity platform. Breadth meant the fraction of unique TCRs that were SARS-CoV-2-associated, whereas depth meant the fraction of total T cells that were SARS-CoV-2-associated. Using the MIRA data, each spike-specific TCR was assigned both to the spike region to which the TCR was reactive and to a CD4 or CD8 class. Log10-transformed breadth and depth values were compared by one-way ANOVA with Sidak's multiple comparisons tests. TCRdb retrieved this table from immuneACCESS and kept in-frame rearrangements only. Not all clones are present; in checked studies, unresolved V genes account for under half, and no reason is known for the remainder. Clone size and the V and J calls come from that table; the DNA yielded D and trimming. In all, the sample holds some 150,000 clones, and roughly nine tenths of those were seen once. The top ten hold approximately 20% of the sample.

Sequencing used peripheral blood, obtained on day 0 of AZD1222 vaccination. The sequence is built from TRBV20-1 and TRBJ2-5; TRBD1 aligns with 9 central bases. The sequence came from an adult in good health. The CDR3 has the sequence CSASRDRVQETQYF. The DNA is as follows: TGCAGTGCTAGTCGGGACAGGGTCCAAGAGACCCAGTACTTC.